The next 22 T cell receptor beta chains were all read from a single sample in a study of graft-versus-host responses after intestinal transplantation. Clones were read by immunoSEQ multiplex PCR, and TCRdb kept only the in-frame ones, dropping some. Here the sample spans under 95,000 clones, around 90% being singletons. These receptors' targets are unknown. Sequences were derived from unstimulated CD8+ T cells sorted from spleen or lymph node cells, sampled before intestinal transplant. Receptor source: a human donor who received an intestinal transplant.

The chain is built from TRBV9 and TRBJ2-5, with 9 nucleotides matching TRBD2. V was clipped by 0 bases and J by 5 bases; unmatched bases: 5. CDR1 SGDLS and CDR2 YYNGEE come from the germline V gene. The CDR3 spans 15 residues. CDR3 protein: CASSVGTSVRETQYF. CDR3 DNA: TGTGCCAGCAGCGTAGGGACTAGCGTCAGGGAGACCCAGTACTTC. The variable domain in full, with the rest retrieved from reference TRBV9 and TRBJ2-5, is DSGVTQTPKHLITATGQRVTLRCSPRSGDLSVYWYQQSLDQGLQFLIQYYNGEERAKGNILERFSAQQFPDLHSELNLSSLELGDSALYFCASSVGTSVRETQYFGPGTRLLVL.

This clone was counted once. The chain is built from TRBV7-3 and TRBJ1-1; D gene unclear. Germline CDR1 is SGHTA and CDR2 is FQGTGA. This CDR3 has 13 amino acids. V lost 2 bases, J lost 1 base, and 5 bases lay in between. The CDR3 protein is CASSLHGNTEAFF. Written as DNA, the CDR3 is TGTGCCAGCAGCTTACACGGGAACACTGAAGCTTTCTTT. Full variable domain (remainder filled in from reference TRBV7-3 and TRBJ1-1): GAGVSQTPSNKVTEKGKYVELRCDPISGHTALYWYRQSLGQGPEFLIYFQGTGAADDSGLPNDRFFAVRPEGSVSTLKIQRTERGDSAVYLCASSLHGNTEAFFGQGTRLTVV.

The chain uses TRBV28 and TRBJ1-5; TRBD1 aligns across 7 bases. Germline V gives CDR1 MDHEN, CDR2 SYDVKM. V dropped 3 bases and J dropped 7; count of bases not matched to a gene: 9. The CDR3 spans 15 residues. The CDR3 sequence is CASSFGRQGSQPQHF. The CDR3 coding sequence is TGTGCCAGCAGTTTCGGCAGACAGGGAAGCCAGCCCCAGCATTTT.

The CDR3: CASSFYAGGRETQYF. The CDR3 DNA is TGTGCCAGCAGTTTCTACGCGGGGGGGAGGGAGACCCAGTACTTC. The chain has TRBV28 and TRBJ2-5; 9 nucleotides align to TRBD2. The V gene's germline CDR1 is MDHEN and CDR2 SYDVKM. CDR3 length: 15 residues. Trimming removed 3 bases from V and 5 bases from J; junction bases left unmatched: 7.

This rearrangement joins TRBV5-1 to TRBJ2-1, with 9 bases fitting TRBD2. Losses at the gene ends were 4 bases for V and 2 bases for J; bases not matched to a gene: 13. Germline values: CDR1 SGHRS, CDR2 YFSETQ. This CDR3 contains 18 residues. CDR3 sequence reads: CASSQSGVAGAPYNEQFF. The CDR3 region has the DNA TGCGCCAGCAGCCAATCCGGGGTAGCGGGAGCCCCCTACAATGAGCAGTTCTTC.

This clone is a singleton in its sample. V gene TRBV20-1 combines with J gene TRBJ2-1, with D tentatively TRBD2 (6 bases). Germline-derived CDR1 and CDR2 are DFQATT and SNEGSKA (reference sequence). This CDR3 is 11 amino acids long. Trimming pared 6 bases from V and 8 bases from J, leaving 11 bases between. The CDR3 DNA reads TGCAGTGCACGAGGGGAGGATGAGCAGTTCTTC. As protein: CSARGEDEQFF.

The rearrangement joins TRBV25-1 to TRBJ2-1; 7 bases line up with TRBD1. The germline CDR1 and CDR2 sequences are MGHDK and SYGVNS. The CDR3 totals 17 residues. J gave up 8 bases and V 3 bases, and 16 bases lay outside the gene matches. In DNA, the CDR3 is TGTGCCAGCAGTGATCCCCCTGACAGGGTGAAGAGCGATGAGCAGTTCTTC. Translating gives CASSDPPDRVKSDEQFF.

CDR3 nucleotide sequence: TGTGCCAGCAGTTTATGCGACCTCCCGGGACAGTACCCGAACACCGGGGAGCTGTTTTTT. Its protein is CASSLCDLPGQYPNTGELFF. The chain has TRBV28 and TRBJ2-2; TRBD1 matches 7 bases. After removal of 0 bases from V and 0 bases from J, the junction contained 13 bases not matched to a gene. The CDR3 sequence is 20 residues long. In germline, CDR1 is MDHEN, CDR2 SYDVKM.

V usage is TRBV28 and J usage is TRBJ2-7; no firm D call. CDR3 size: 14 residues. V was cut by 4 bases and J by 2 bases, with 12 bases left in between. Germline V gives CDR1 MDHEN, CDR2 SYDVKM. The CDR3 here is CASSSRVTPYEQYF. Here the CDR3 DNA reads TGTGCCAGCAGTTCCCGGGTGACCCCCTACGAGCAGTACTTC.

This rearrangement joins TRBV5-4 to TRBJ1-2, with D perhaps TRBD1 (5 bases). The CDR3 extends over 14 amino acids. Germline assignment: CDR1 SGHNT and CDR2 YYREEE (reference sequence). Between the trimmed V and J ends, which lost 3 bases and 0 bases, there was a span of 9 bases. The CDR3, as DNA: TGTGCCAGCAGCTCGACAGACACTAACTATGGCTACACCTTC. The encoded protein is CASSSTDTNYGYTF.

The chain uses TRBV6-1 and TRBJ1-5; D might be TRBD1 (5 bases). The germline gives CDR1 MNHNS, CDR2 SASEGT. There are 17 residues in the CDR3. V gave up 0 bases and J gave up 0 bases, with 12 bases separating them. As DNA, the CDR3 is TGTGCCAGCAGTGAAGCACGGGGGGGGTATAGCAATCAGCCCCAGCATTTT. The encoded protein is CASSEARGGYSNQPQHF.

The CDR3 DNA sequence: TGTGCCAGCTCACCACTTGTCCGTGGACGGGACAGGGGATACGAGCAGTACTTC. Translating gives CASSPLVRGRDRGYEQYF. The chain joins TRBV18 to TRBJ2-7; 10 nucleotides align to TRBD1. Germline CDR1 reads KGHSH; CDR2 reads LQKENI. There are 18 residues in the CDR3. V was pared by 1 base and J by 4 bases, with 13 bases of the junction left unmatched.

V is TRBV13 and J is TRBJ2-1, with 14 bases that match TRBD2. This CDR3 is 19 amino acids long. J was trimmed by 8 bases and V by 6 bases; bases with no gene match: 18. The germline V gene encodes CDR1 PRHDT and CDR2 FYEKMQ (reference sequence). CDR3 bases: TGTGCCAGCAGGGACCGACTAGCGGGAGGGCCGGGGATTGGGGATGAGCAGTTCTTC. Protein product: CASRDRLAGGPGIGDEQFF.

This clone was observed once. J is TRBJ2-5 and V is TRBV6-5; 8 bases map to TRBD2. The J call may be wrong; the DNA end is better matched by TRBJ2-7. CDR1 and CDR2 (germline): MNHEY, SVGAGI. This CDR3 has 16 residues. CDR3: CASSYGGSGTTYEQYF. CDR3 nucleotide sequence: TGTGCCAGCAGTTACGGGGGTAGCGGGACTACCTACGAGCAGTACTTC.

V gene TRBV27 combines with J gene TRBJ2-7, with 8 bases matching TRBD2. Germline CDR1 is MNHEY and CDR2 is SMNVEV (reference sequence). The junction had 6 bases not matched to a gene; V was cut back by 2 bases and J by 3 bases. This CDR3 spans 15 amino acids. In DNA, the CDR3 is TGTGCCAGCAGTTTACGGGCTAGCGGGTTCTACGAGCAGTACTTC. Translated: CASSLRASGFYEQYF.

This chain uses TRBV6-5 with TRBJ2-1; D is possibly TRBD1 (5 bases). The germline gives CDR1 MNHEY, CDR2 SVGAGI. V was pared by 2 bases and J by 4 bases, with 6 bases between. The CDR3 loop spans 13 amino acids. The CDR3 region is CASSYGAYNEQFF. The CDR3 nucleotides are TGTGCCAGCAGTTACGGGGCATACAATGAGCAGTTCTTC.

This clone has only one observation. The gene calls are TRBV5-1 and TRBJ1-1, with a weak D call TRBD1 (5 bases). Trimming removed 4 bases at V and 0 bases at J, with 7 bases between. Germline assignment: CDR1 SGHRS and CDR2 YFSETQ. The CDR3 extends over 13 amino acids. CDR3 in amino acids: CASSPGMNTEAFF. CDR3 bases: TGCGCCAGCAGCCCAGGGATGAACACTGAAGCTTTCTTT.

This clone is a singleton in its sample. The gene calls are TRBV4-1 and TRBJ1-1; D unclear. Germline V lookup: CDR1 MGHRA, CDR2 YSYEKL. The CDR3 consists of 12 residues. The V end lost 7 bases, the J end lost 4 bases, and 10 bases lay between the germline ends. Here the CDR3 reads CASMGGRTEAFF. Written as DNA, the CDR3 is TGCGCCAGCATGGGAGGGCGCACTGAAGCTTTCTTT.

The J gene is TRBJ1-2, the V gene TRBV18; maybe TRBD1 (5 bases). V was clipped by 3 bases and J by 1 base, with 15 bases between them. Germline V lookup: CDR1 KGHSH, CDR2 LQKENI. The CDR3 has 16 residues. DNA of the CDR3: TGTGCCAGCTCACCCCGGCCCGGCAGGGTTAACTATGGCTACACCTTC. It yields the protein CASSPRPGRVNYGYTF.

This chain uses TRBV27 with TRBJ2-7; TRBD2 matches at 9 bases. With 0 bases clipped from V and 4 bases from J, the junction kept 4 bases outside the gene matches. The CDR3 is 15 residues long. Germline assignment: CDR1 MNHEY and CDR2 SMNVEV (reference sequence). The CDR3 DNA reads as TGTGCCAGCAGTTTATCGCGGGGGGGAGGTTACGAGCAGTACTTC. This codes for CASSLSRGGGYEQYF.

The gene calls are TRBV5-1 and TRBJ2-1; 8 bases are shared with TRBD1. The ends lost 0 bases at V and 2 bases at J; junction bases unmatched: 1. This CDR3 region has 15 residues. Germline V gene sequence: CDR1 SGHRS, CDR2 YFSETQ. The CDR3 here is CASSLGQGPYNEQFF. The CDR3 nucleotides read TGCGCCAGCAGCTTGGGACAGGGGCCCTACAATGAGCAGTTCTTC.

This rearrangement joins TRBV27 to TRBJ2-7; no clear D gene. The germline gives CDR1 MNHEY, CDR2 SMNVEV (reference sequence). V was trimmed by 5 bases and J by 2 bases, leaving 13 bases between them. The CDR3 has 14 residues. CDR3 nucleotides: TGTGCCAGCAGTCCCAGGATGAGTCCCTACGAGCAGTACTTC. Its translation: CASSPRMSPYEQYF.